This TCR beta chain was sequenced for a study of identical twins. The CDR3 covers 16 residues. Germline CDR1 is SGHTA and CDR2 is FQGNSA. Trimming left V 3 bases short and J 1 base short, with 12 bases between. Notes on the study in general: Among monozygotic twins, out-of-frame TCR alpha sharing exceeded what models predicted.

TCRdb re-analysed the 5' RACE reads in MiXCR, keeping a single row per CDR3 protein. The table shows some 500,000 distinct CDR3 sequences, with roughly a fifth occurring only once. Every donor was a healthy Caucasian. Points on this clonotype: Its antigen remains unidentified.

The sample also formed part of further work on T cells expressing NK-cell markers. Per that paper: In several experiments, sorting was confined to alpha-beta TCR T cells through use of an anti-gamma-delta TCR antibody. The contribution of dominant NKG2C+ clonotypes to CD8+ T cells in roughly six donors was roughly 1.0-7.5%.

Input material: CD4+ T cells sorted from blood. This TCR was recovered from a woman aged 18 to 35 in good health. The J gene is TRBJ2-2, the V gene TRBV7-2; D remains unclear. CDR3 amino acids: CASSLSGIMNTGELFF. The CDR3 DNA follows: TGTGCCAGCAGCTTGAGTGGCATTATGAACACCGGGGAGCTGTTTTTT.